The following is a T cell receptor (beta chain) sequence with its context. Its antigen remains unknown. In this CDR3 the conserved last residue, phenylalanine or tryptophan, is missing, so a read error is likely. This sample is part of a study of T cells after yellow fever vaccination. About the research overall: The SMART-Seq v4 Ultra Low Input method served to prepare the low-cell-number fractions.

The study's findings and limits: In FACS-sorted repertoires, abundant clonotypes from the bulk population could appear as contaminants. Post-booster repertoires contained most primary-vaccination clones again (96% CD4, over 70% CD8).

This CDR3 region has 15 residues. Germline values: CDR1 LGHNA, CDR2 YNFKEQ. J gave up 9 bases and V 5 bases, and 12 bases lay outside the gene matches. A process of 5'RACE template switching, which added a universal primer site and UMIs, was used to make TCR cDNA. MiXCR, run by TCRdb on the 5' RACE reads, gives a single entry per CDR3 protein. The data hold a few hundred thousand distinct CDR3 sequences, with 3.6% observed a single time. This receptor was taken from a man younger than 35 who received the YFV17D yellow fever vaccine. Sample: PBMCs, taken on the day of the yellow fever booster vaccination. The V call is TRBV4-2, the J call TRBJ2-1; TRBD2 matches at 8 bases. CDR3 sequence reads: CASSSYPGLVPEQFL. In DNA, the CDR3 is TGTGCCAGCAGCTCTTACCCGGGACTAGTTCCTGAGCAGTTCCTC.